Shown below are 20 T cell receptor beta chains from a single sample sequenced in a study of T cell repertoires in cytomegalovirus infection. Via MiXCR, TCRdb re-called the reads, giving one row per CDR3 protein. The sample yields over 450,000 distinct CDR3 sequences, around 11% seen once. Sequences were obtained from PBMCs. The source of these receptors is a human donor in good health (CMV status not recorded). Some clones in this sample may be carry-over from other donors' samples.

The sample holds many counts of this clonotype. The V call is TRBV12-3 or TRBV12-4, the J call TRBJ1-6, with D uncertain. The CDR3 contains 16 residues. Between the trimmed V and J ends, which lost 6 bases and 7 bases, there was a span of 19 bases. CDR3 in amino acids: CASRHSAKAGNSPLHF. DNA for the CDR3: TGTGCCAGCAGGCACTCCGCCAAGGCAGGAAATTCACCCCTCCACTTT.

This clonotype was observed a few times. The CDR3 is CASSPEGRRYEQYF. The CDR3 DNA reads as TGTGCCAGTAGCCCCGAGGGTCGGCGATACGAGCAGTACTTC. This chain joins TRBV19 and TRBJ2-7; D perhaps matches TRBD2 (5 bases). V lost 6 bases and J lost 4, with 16 bases in between. The germline CDR1 and CDR2 sequences are LNHDA and SQIVND (reference sequence). The CDR3 extends over 14 amino acids. Drawing the rest from reference TRBV19 and TRBJ2-7, the complete variable domain is DGGITQSPKYLFRKEGQNVTLSCEQNLNHDAMYWYRQDPGQGLRLIYYSQIVNDFQKGDIAEGYSVSREKKESFPLTVTSAQKNPTAFYLCASSPEGRRYEQYFGPGTRLTVT.

V and J are TRBV3-1 and TRBJ2-1, with 8 nucleotides matching TRBD2. J lost 0 bases, V lost 1 base, and 5 bases had no gene match. CDR1 and CDR2 (germline): LGHDT, YNNKEL (reference sequence). The CDR3 sequence is 17 residues long. CDR3 region: CASSQVVGTSSYNEQFF. CDR3 nucleotides: TGTGCCAGCAGCCAAGTCGTCGGGACTAGCTCCTACAATGAGCAGTTCTTC.

V gene TRBV13 combines with J gene TRBJ2-5; possibly TRBD1 or TRBD2 for D (6 bases each). This CDR3 has 13 residues. CDR1 PRHDT and CDR2 FYEKMQ come from the germline V gene (reference sequence). Trimming left V 6 bases short and J 1 base short, with 9 bases between. The DNA of the CDR3 is TGTGCCAGCAGAGGAGGGGGCCAAGAGACCCAGTACTTC. This sequence encodes CASRGGGQETQYF.

The chain has TRBV28 and TRBJ2-1, with TRBD1 matching over 8 bases. V lost 6 bases, J lost 6 bases, and 7 bases stayed unmatched. CDR3 size: 14 residues. The germline V gene encodes CDR1 MDHEN and CDR2 SYDVKM. The CDR3 bases are TGTGCCAGCAGGATTGACAGGGGAATCAATGAGCAGTTCTTC. It yields the protein CASRIDRGINEQFF.

This clonotype has only a few counts. The V and J genes are TRBV24-1 and TRBJ1-1, with 9 bases lining up with TRBD1. Losses at the gene ends were 4 bases for V and 0 bases for J; bases not matched to a gene: 5. Germline CDR1 KGHDR, CDR2 SFDVKD. This CDR3 comprises 16 residues. The CDR3 nucleotides are TGTGCCACCAGTGACGAGGGGACAGGGTTGAACACTGAAGCTTTCTTT. Its translation is CATSDEGTGLNTEAFF.

This clonotype showed up many times. V is TRBV14 and J is TRBJ1-5, with 8 nucleotides matching TRBD1. With 1 base clipped from V and 2 bases from J, the junction kept 19 bases outside the gene matches. Germline V gives CDR1 SGHDN, CDR2 FVKESK. The CDR3 extends over 21 amino acids. The DNA for the CDR3 is TGTGCCAGCAGCCAAGGAAGAAATCGGGCAGGGGGCTCGATTGGCAATCAGCCCCAGCATTTT. This sequence encodes CASSQGRNRAGGSIGNQPQHF. Supplemented by reference TRBV14 and TRBJ1-5, the full variable domain reads EAGVTQFPSHSVIEKGQTVTLRCDPISGHDNLYWYRRVMGKEIKFLLHFVKESKQDESGMPNNRFLAERTGGTYSTLKVQPAELEDSGVYFCASSQGRNRAGGSIGNQPQHFGDGTRLSIL.

Ten or more counts support this clonotype. The chain has TRBV11-3 and TRBJ1-6; D uncertain. The CDR3 is 14 amino acids. V lost 0 bases and J lost 6, with 6 bases in between. CDR1 is SGHNT, CDR2 YENEEA, per germline. CDR3 bases: TGTGCCAGCAGCTTAGAGTCCAGTAATTCACCCCTCCACTTT. It codes for CASSLESSNSPLHF.

This clonotype appeared many times. The V and J genes are TRBV7-2 and TRBJ1-2; D might be TRBD1 (5 bases). The V and J ends lost 7 bases and 2 bases respectively, with 17 bases between them. The V gene's germline CDR1 is SGHTA and CDR2 FQGNSA. CDR3 length: 15 amino acids. This chain's CDR3 is CASNSYGEGNYGYTF. The CDR3 DNA follows: TGTGCCAGCAACTCATACGGAGAGGGGAACTATGGCTACACCTTC.

The CDR3 DNA reads TGTGCCAGTAGTTTCGGACAGACTTACGAGCAGTACTTC. This sequence encodes CASSFGQTYEQYF. V usage is TRBV19 and J usage is TRBJ2-7; D is perhaps TRBD1 (6 bases). CDR3 size: 13 residues. Deletions cut 5 bases from V and 4 bases from J, with 12 bases between. Per germline, CDR1 LNHDA and CDR2 SQIVND (reference sequence).

This clonotype occurred many times. This chain uses TRBV6-2 or TRBV6-3 with TRBJ2-2; 10 positions agree with TRBD2. The V segment lost 7 bases and the J segment 4 bases; nucleotides outside the gene matches: 9. The CDR3 has 16 amino acids. CDR1 and CDR2 from the germline V gene are MNHEY and SVGEGT. The CDR3 sequence: CASKRSSGSGTGELFF. The CDR3 coding sequence is TGTGCCAGCAAACGGTCTAGCGGGAGTGGCACCGGGGAGCTGTTTTTT.

This clonotype has a count of ten or more. The rearrangement joins TRBV7-9 to TRBJ2-7; 7 nucleotides agree with TRBD1. V shed 3 bases, J shed 5 bases, and the junction held 7 bases outside the gene matches. The CDR3 consists of 14 residues. The germline V gene has CDR1 SEHNR and CDR2 FQNEAQ (reference sequence). The CDR3 DNA is TGTGCCAGCAGCTTCAGACAGGGCGGACACGAGCAGTACTTC. This gives the protein CASSFRQGGHEQYF.

The chain links TRBV3-1 to TRBJ1-1; D uncertain. The CDR3 has 13 residues. Trimming removed 4 bases at V and 7 bases at J, with 13 bases between. Germline loops: CDR1 LGHDT, CDR2 YNNKEL (reference sequence). The CDR3 nucleotides read TGTGCCAGCAGCCGGCCCGCTGGGCTTGAAGCTTTCTTT. It encodes CASSRPAGLEAFF.

This clonotype was seen at least ten times. V and J are TRBV5-1 and TRBJ1-6, with D maybe TRBD1 (5 bases). Germline loops: CDR1 SGHRS, CDR2 YFSETQ. V was shortened by 0 bases and J by 8 bases, with 12 bases between the two germline ends. CDR3 length: 15 residues. The CDR3 loop reads CASSLGQGGDSPLHF. CDR3 DNA sequence: TGCGCCAGCAGCTTGGGGCAGGGAGGGGATTCACCCCTCCACTTT. Together with reference TRBV5-1 and TRBJ1-6, the CDR3 gives the full variable domain: KAGVTQTPRYLIKTRGQQVTLSCSPISGHRSVSWYQQTPGQGLQFLFEYFSETQRNKGNFPGRFSGRQFSNSRSEMNVSTLELGDSALYLCASSLGQGGDSPLHFGNGTRLTVT.

This clonotype was recorded at least ten times. This chain connects TRBV4-2 to TRBJ1-3; 7 bases are a match to TRBD1. V shed 0 bases and J 0 bases; nucleotides not matched to a gene: 8. CDR3 length: 18 amino acids. Looked up from germline, CDR1 is LGHNA and CDR2 is YNFKEQ. CDR3 in amino acids: CASSQEFPTGSSGNTIYF. DNA of the CDR3: TGTGCCAGCAGCCAAGAGTTTCCGACAGGGAGCTCTGGAAACACCATATATTTT.

The gene calls are TRBV11-2 and TRBJ1-1; D perhaps matches TRBD1 (6 bases). Between the trimmed V and J ends, which lost 1 base and 7 bases, there was a span of 10 bases. This CDR3 is built from 13 residues. Germline V gives CDR1 SGHAT, CDR2 FQNNGV. The CDR3: CASSLVRGIEAFF. The CDR3 DNA is TGTGCCAGCAGCTTAGTGAGGGGGATTGAAGCTTTCTTT.

This clonotype has ten or more counts. V gene TRBV7-9 combines with J gene TRBJ2-7, with 8 bases matching TRBD1. Germline trimming cut 7 bases from V and 6 bases from J; bases unmatched to any gene: 8. This CDR3 has 13 residues. In germline, CDR1 is SEHNR, CDR2 FQNEAQ (reference sequence). The CDR3 region has the DNA TGTGCCAGCACAGCAACCCAGGGGGCCGAGCAGTACTTC. Amino acid sequence: CASTATQGAEQYF.

This clonotype was seen ten or more times. The chain recombines TRBV7-8 with TRBJ2-3; TRBD2 agrees at 10 bases. The CDR3 consists of 16 residues. Germline V gene data show CDR1 as SGHVS and CDR2 as FQNEAQ. The V segment lost 4 bases and the J segment 3 bases; nucleotides outside the gene matches: 7. CDR3 in amino acids: CASSSFLAGVTDTQYF. The DNA for the CDR3 is TGTGCCAGCAGCTCTTTTCTAGCGGGAGTAACAGATACGCAGTATTTT.

The CDR3 sequence is CASSFRGPGEQFF. DNA of the CDR3: TGTGCCAGCAGTTTCAGGGGCCCTGGTGAGCAGTTCTTC. The V gene is TRBV27, the J gene TRBJ2-1, with D perhaps matching TRBD1 (6 bases). Per the germline V gene, CDR1 is MNHEY and CDR2 is SMNVEV (reference sequence). Trimming removed 3 bases at V and 9 bases at J, with 12 bases between. The CDR3 has 13 residues.

This chain connects TRBV10-3 to TRBJ2-7; TRBD1 aligns across 11 bases. The germline V gene encodes CDR1 ENHRY and CDR2 SYGVKD. CDR3 length: 15 amino acids. With 2 bases clipped from V and 6 bases from J, the junction kept 6 bases outside the gene matches. The CDR3 protein is CAISEAGTGGSEQYF. CDR3 coding DNA: TGTGCCATCAGTGAGGCCGGGACAGGGGGTTCCGAGCAGTACTTC.